A single sample is the source of the 11 T cell receptor beta chains below, sequenced in a study of T cell clonality in common variable immunodeficiency. The assay was immunoSEQ multiplex PCR, and TCRdb's table has in-frame clones only and misses some. The specimen has roughly 30,000 clones, none found just once. No antigens are known for them. The study's findings and limits: In common variable immunodeficiency, TCR beta chains reportedly carried fewer deletions and N-nucleotide insertions.

The sequenced sample consisted of peripheral blood mononuclear cells. The source of these receptors is a human donor with common variable immunodeficiency.

This clone was counted at least ten times. The missing CDR3 end, 3 residues past where the read stops, is filled in from the germline J gene. V gene TRBV5-5 combines with J gene TRBJ2-5, with 10 bases identical to TRBD2. Germline CDR1 and CDR2: SGHKS and YYEKEE (reference sequence). The CDR3 runs to 15 residues. V dropped 6 bases and J dropped 5; count of bases not matched to a gene: 10. The CDR3 bases that were read are TGTGCCAGCACTGGGCTAGCGGGAGAGCGGGAGACC. Its protein product is CASTGLAGERET. The whole CDR3 protein is CASTGLAGERETQYF.

A few counts support this clone. The read finishes 3 residues shy of the CDR3 end, and the germline J gene is used to complete it. The chain has TRBV19 and TRBJ2-6; D is unresolved. Germline V gene sequence: CDR1 LNHDA, CDR2 SQIVND (reference sequence). The V and J ends lost 3 bases and 0 bases respectively, with 9 bases between them. The CDR3 is made up of 16 amino acids. Here the CDR3 reads CASSIFDSSGANVLTF. CDR3 DNA (partial): TGTGCCAGTAGTATTTTTGACTCCTCTGGGGCCAACGTC. The complete variable domain, with remaining parts taken from reference TRBV19 and TRBJ2-6, reads DGGITQSPKYLFRKEGQNVTLSCEQNLNHDAMYWYRQDPGQGLRLIYYSQIVNDFQKGDIAEGYSVSREKKESFPLTVTSAQKNPTAFYLCASSIFDSSGANVLTFGAGSRLTVL.

This clone showed up many times. With the read ending 3 residues before the CDR3 end, the germline J gene is used to fill in that end. This chain joins TRBV5-1 and TRBJ2-4; the match to TRBD1 covers 9 bases. CDR1 and CDR2 from the germline V gene are SGHRS and YFSETQ. J gave up 8 bases and V 5 bases, and 8 bases lay outside the gene matches. This CDR3 spans 14 amino acids. This CDR3 is CASSGTGRFDIQYF. Partial CDR3 DNA: TGCGCCAGCAGTGGGACAGGGAGGTTTGACATT.

At least ten counts were recorded for this clone. The missing CDR3 end, 3 residues past where the read stops, is filled in from the germline J gene. This chain joins TRBV5-6 and TRBJ2-1; 9 bases are a match to TRBD2. The V gene's germline CDR1 is SGHDT and CDR2 YYEEEE. The trim removed 4 bases at V and 4 bases at J, leaving 6 bases unmatched. The CDR3 runs to 15 residues. The CDR3 bases that were read are TGTGCCAGCAGCCCGACTAGCGGCCATTACAATGAG. Encoded protein: CASSPTSGHYNE. The entire CDR3 is CASSPTSGHYNEQFF.

This clone was observed a few times. The read terminates 3 residues ahead of where the CDR3 ends, so the germline J gene completes it. The chain has TRBV13 and TRBJ1-4, with D possibly matching TRBD1 (6 bases). CDR3 length: 13 residues. V lost 5 bases to trimming and J lost 5 bases, with 9 bases between them. Germline values: CDR1 PRHDT, CDR2 FYEKMQ (reference sequence). The CDR3 protein is CASSRTGNEKLFF. Partial CDR3 DNA: TGTGCCAGCAGCCGAACAGGGAATGAAAAA.

There are a few counts of this clone. The junction and the germline gene differ at one end; a read error may be behind it. The CDR3 end is not reached by the read, which stops 3 residues before it; the germline J gene fills it in. The chain recombines TRBV2 with TRBJ1-1; D is perhaps TRBD1 (6 bases). This CDR3 has 17 residues. Per the germline V gene, CDR1 is SNHLY and CDR2 is FYNNEI. CDR3 DNA (partial): TGTGCCAGCAGTGAAGCGCTGGGGGCTCGGGCTAACATTGAA. Its protein product is CASSEALGARANIE. The whole CDR3 protein reads CASSEALGARANIEAFF. Full variable domain (outside the CDR3, taken from reference TRBV2 and TRBJ1-1): EPEVTQTPSHQVTQMGQEVILRCVPISNHLYFYWYRQILGQKVEFLVSFYNNEISEKSEIFDDQFSVERPDGSNFTLKIRSTKLEDSAMYFCASSEALGARANIEAFFGQGTRLTVV.

Many counts were recorded for this clone. The missing CDR3 end, 3 residues past where the read stops, is filled in from the germline J gene. This chain joins TRBV5-6 and TRBJ2-1, with 7 nucleotides matching TRBD2. The CDR3 has 15 residues. The V segment lost 4 bases and the J segment 4 bases; nucleotides outside the gene matches: 8. Germline V gene sequence: CDR1 SGHDT, CDR2 YYEEEE. The CDR3 protein is CASSTSGNRYNEQFF. Partial CDR3 DNA: TGTGCCAGCAGCACCAGCGGGAATAGGTACAATGAG.

This clone has only a few counts. The read halts 3 residues ahead of the CDR3 end, with the missing end drawn from the germline J gene. V usage is TRBV19 and J usage is TRBJ2-2; D perhaps matches TRBD1 (7 bases). Per the germline V gene, CDR1 is LNHDA and CDR2 is SQIVND (reference sequence). This CDR3 has 18 residues. The CDR3 here is CASSPRDSSIFGGLELFF. The part of the CDR3 DNA that was read is TGTGCCAGTAGCCCCCGGGACAGTTCAATTTTTGGGGGGTTAGAG.

This clone appeared many times. The CDR3 loop reads CSVERRMNTEAFF. Partial CDR3 DNA: TGCAGCGTTGAAAGGCGGATGAACACTGAA. The gene calls are TRBV29-1 and TRBJ1-1, with D uncertain. Sequencing ends 3 residues short of the CDR3 end; the germline J gene provides the rest. The V end was cut by 2 bases, the J end by 0 bases, with 7 bases between. The germline gives CDR1 SQVTM, CDR2 ANQGSEA. The CDR3 length is 13 residues.

This clone has ten or more counts. The read terminates 3 residues before the CDR3 end, so the remaining end is supplied by the germline J gene. The rearrangement uses TRBV7-9 and TRBJ2-5; D is unclear. The CDR3 is made up of 14 amino acids. V shed 5 bases and J shed 0 bases, with 10 bases lying between them. Germline values: CDR1 SEHNR, CDR2 FQNEAQ (reference sequence). The CDR3 is CASSPAGYQETQYF. The sequenced CDR3 bases are TGTGCCAGCAGCCCCGCCGGGTACCAAGAGACC.

This clone was observed at least ten times. The read terminates 3 residues before the CDR3 end, so the remaining end is supplied by the germline J gene. This chain uses TRBV18 with TRBJ1-5; D gene uncertain. V lost 3 bases and J lost 4, with 13 bases in between. This CDR3 is 15 amino acids long. CDR1 is KGHSH and CDR2 is LQKENI in the germline V gene. CDR3 in amino acids: CASSPGLQENQPQHF. The sequenced part of the CDR3 DNA is TGTGCCAGCTCACCTGGATTGCAGGAAAATCAGCCC.